Below, 7 T cell receptor beta chains from the same sample are listed, as sequenced in a study of control samples from healthy donors and cancer patients. TCRdb's table, derived via immunoSEQ multiplex PCR, lists solely in-frame clones and lacks some. The table has 170,000 or so clones, around 94% seen once. Specimen: blood. The receptors come from a woman between 18 and 29 years old in good health.

V is TRBV24-1 and J is TRBJ2-2; unclear D gene. Germline CDR1 KGHDR, CDR2 SFDVKD. V lost 5 bases, J lost 5 bases, and 5 bases lay in between. The CDR3 has 12 amino acids. CDR3 residues: CATSGSTGELFF. DNA of the CDR3: TGTGCCACCAGTGGCAGTACCGGGGAGCTGTTTTTT.

This clone was counted only a few times. V and J are TRBV7-9 and TRBJ1-2; 7 nucleotides match TRBD1. The length of the CDR3 is 13 residues. Germline V CDR1 and CDR2: SEHNR, FQNEAQ (reference sequence). V lost 0 bases, J lost 8 bases, and 3 bases stayed unmatched. In nucleotides, the CDR3 is TGTGCCAGCAGCTTAGCCGACAGGGAGGGCTACACCTTC. Its protein is CASSLADREGYTF.

This sequence joins TRBV5-5 and TRBJ2-6; no clear D. Germline V gene sequence: CDR1 SGHKS, CDR2 YYEKEE (reference sequence). The CDR3 is 15 amino acids. The germline V and J ends were trimmed by 1 base and 0 bases, with 5 bases remaining between them. CDR3 protein: CASSLHGSGANVLTF. The CDR3 DNA sequence: TGTGCCAGCAGCTTGCATGGCTCTGGGGCCAACGTCCTGACTTTC.

The chain recombines TRBV21-1 with TRBJ2-7; the DNA was not used to check the table's D call, TRBD2. TRBV21-1 is a recognized pseudogene. CDR3 length: 16 amino acids. The CDR3 is CASSKEKSGRADEQYF. The DNA for the CDR3 is TGTGCCAGCAGCAAAGAAAAGAGCGGGAGGGCCGACGAGCAGTACTTC.

V gene TRBV28 combines with J gene TRBJ1-2; no clear D gene. Germline lookup yields CDR1 MDHEN and CDR2 SYDVKM. The CDR3 is made up of 14 amino acids. Trimming left V 8 bases short and J 0 bases short, with 13 bases between. The CDR3 sequence is CASRGFLTNYGYTF. DNA of the CDR3: TGTGCCAGCCGGGGTTTCCTCACTAACTATGGCTACACCTTC.

The chain is built from TRBV11-3 and TRBJ2-5; 11 bases are shared with TRBD1. CDR3 length: 15 residues. Germline V gene sequence: CDR1 SGHNT, CDR2 YENEEA. V shed 1 base, J shed 5 bases, and the junction held 3 bases outside the gene matches. As DNA, the CDR3 is TGTGCCAGCAGCTTAGGGGACAGGGGGTTTGAGACCCAGTACTTC. The encoded protein is CASSLGDRGFETQYF.

This chain uses TRBV29-1 with TRBJ2-3; 9 nucleotides align to TRBD1. This CDR3 comprises 16 residues. The V segment lost 3 bases and the J segment 2 bases; nucleotides outside the gene matches: 9. Germline V lookup: CDR1 SQVTM, CDR2 ANQGSEA. The CDR3 DNA follows: TGCAGCGTTGAGCCAAGGACAGGGGTGGACACAGATACGCAGTATTTT. Protein product: CSVEPRTGVDTDTQYF.